This entry lists 10 T cell receptor beta chains sequenced from one sample in a study of shared clonotypes between healthy human individuals. Naive CD8 cells, CD45RO-negative and positively selected for CCR7, excluded terminally differentiated effector memory CD45RA+ cells. Measured with immunoSEQ multiplex PCR; TCRdb has only the in-frame clones, and not every one. The data hold 650,000 to 800,000 clones, with 92% observed a single time. The sample consisted of naive CD8+ T cells sorted from blood. These receptor sequences come from a man aged 25-40 years in good health.

The chain links TRBV25-1 to TRBJ1-1; no definite D call. Per the germline V gene, CDR1 is MGHDK and CDR2 is SYGVNS. There are 13 residues in the CDR3. The V and J ends lost 6 bases and 1 base respectively, with 9 bases between them. In DNA form, the CDR3 reads TGTGCCAGCAGGCCCCTTGCGAACACTGAAGCTTTCTTT. Protein product: CASRPLANTEAFF. The whole variable domain, remainder taken from reference TRBV25-1 and TRBJ1-1, is EADIYQTPRYLVIGTGKKITLECSQTMGHDKMYWYQQDPGMELHLIHYSYGVNSTEKGDLSSESTVSRIRTEHFPLTLESARPSHTSQYLCASRPLANTEAFFGQGTRLTVV.

This chain connects TRBV25-1 to TRBJ2-1; D is perhaps TRBD2 (5 bases). V lost 7 bases and J lost 10, with 14 bases in between. This CDR3 is built from 12 residues. Germline assignment: CDR1 MGHDK and CDR2 SYGVNS. The CDR3 nucleotides read TGTGCCAGCATGTCGGGGTTCAGCGAGCAGTTCTTC. Its protein product is CASMSGFSEQFF.

This clone appeared once. The chain links TRBV29-1 to TRBJ2-2; TRBD2 is a possible D gene (7 bases). V was pared by 6 bases and J by 7 bases, with 18 bases between. Germline CDR1 and CDR2: SQVTM and ANQGSEA. The length of the CDR3 is 14 residues. CDR3 nucleotide sequence: TGCAGCGTGACTAGCCAGGGGCTTGGCGGGGAGCTGTTTTTT. This codes for CSVTSQGLGGELFF.

The J gene is TRBJ2-7, the V gene TRBV28; 11 nucleotides align to TRBD2. V was pared by 6 bases and J by 4 bases, with 2 bases of the junction left unmatched. Germline V gene lookup returns CDR1 MDHEN and CDR2 SYDVKM. This CDR3 is 13 amino acids long. CDR3 sequence: CASRLAGAYEQYF. Here the CDR3 DNA reads TGTGCCAGCAGACTAGCGGGAGCGTACGAGCAGTACTTC. Full variable domain (rest looked up from reference TRBV28 and TRBJ2-7): DVKVTQSSRYLVKRTGEKVFLECVQDMDHENMFWYRQDPGLGLRLIYFSYDVKMKEKGDIPEGYSVSREKKERFSLILESASTNQTSMYLCASRLAGAYEQYFGPGTRLTVT.

This clone came up once. The V and J genes are TRBV7-9 and TRBJ2-7; 13 bases are a match to TRBD2. J lost 4 bases, V lost 3 bases, and 6 bases had no gene match. In germline, CDR1 is SEHNR, CDR2 FQNEAQ (reference sequence). The CDR3 totals 16 residues. The CDR3 spells CASSLGRTSGSYEQYF. The CDR3 bases are TGTGCCAGCAGCTTGGGACGGACTAGCGGGAGTTACGAGCAGTACTTC.

This chain uses TRBV18 with TRBJ2-1; 12 nucleotides agree with TRBD2. The ends lost 3 bases at V and 9 bases at J; junction bases unmatched: 6. Germline CDR1 and CDR2: KGHSH and LQKENI. This CDR3 spans 15 amino acids. In DNA form, the CDR3 reads TGTGCCAGCTCACCGGAAGGACTAGCGGGACGTGAGCAGTTCTTC. Translating gives CASSPEGLAGREQFF.

The rearrangement joins TRBV10-1 to TRBJ2-2; possibly TRBD2 for D (5 bases). From germline, CDR1 is WNHNN and CDR2 SYGVQD (reference sequence). Trimming cost V 4 bases and J 2 bases, with 5 bases left between them. The CDR3 has 13 amino acids. The CDR3 here is CASSGLNTGELFF. For the CDR3, the DNA is TGCGCCAGCAGTGGACTAAACACCGGGGAGCTGTTTTTT.

This sequence joins TRBV5-1 and TRBJ2-5, with D uncertain. V shed 5 bases and J shed 1 base, with 6 bases lying between them. Germline V gene sequence: CDR1 SGHRS, CDR2 YFSETQ. CDR3 length equals 12 residues. The CDR3 sequence: CASRDSQETQYF. For the CDR3, the DNA is TGCGCCAGCAGGGATAGCCAAGAGACCCAGTACTTC.

The chain carries TRBV30 and TRBJ1-1, with D unresolved. CDR3 length: 11 amino acids. With 0 bases removed from V and 8 bases from J, the gap between germline ends came to 7 bases. Germline V gene data show CDR1 as GTSNPN and CDR2 as SVGIG (reference sequence). The CDR3 nucleotides read TGTGCCTGGAGTGTATACGGGGAAGCTTTCTTT. This encodes CAWSVYGEAFF.

This clone was seen only a few times. The genes are TRBV11-2 and TRBJ1-5, with D perhaps matching TRBD1 (5 bases). Germline CDR1 SGHAT, CDR2 FQNNGV. This CDR3 is built from 14 residues. With 1 base removed from V and 3 bases from J, the gap between germline ends came to 7 bases. The chain's CDR3 is CASSLGGVNQPQHF. CDR3 in DNA: TGTGCCAGCAGCTTAGGAGGGGTCAATCAGCCCCAGCATTTT. The variable domain in full, completed from reference TRBV11-2 and TRBJ1-5, reads EAGVAQSPRYKIIEKRQSVAFWCNPISGHATLYWYQQILGQGPKLLIQFQNNGVVDDSQLPKDRFSAERLKGVDSTLKIQPAKLEDSAVYLCASSLGGVNQPQHFGDGTRLSIL.